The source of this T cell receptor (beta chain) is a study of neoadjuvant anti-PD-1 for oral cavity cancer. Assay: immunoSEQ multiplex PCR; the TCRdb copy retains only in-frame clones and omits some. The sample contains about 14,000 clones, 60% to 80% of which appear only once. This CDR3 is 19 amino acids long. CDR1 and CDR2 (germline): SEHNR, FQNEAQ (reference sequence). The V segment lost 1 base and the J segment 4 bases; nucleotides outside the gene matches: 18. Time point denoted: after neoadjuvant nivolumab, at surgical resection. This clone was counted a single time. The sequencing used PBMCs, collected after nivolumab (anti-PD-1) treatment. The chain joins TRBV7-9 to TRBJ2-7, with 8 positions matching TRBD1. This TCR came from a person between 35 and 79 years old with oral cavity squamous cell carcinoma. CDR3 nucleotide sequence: TGTGCCAGCAGCTTAGGATCTCCCTCCGGACAGGGTTATTCTTACGAGCAGTACTTC. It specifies CASSLGSPSGQGYSYEQYF.